The sequence of this TCR beta chain was determined in a study of cytomegalovirus exposure and HLA in healthy donors. As for the study in general: The 90 to 150 validation repertoires used the same platform as the roughly 670 first-cohort repertoires, a later analysis reported. Whole-study results and caveats: Over 150 TCR beta chains were listed as cytomegalovirus-associated. Most observed TCR sequences were rare, whereas some public TCRs were detected in many donors.

About this clone: What it recognizes is unknown.

These donors were members of the approximately 110-subject validation cohort, a group separate from the roughly 700-subject first cohort. Germline CDR1 reads LGHNA; CDR2 reads YNFKEQ. V shed 1 base and J 0 bases; nucleotides not matched to a gene: 6. CDR3 length equals 17 residues. Clones were sequenced by immunoSEQ multiplex PCR, and TCRdb holds only the in-frame ones, with some missing. The sample yields 250,000 to 350,000 clones, about nine tenths seen once. The rearrangement joins TRBV4-2 to TRBJ2-5; the match to TRBD2 covers 9 bases. Sample: PBMCs. The TCR comes from a woman aged 18-29 years in good health and CMV-seronegative. The CDR3 protein is CASSQGSGTSYQETQYF. The CDR3 nucleotides read TGTGCCAGCAGCCAAGGCTCCGGGACTAGCTACCAAGAGACCCAGTACTTC.